This is a list of T cell receptor beta chains from one sample in a study of early stage breast cancer tumors. Generated by immunoSEQ multiplex PCR, the TCRdb table keeps only in-frame clones and is missing some. The sample shows about 70,000 clones, more than 70% of them seen only once. The sequencing input was blood. The source is a person aged 35-55 years with breast cancer. Both conserved end residues are part of each CDR3. A D gene is named only where the DNA matches it firmly. Clone size is stated in some rows and not others, as once, few, many or a class when expanded.

clone size	V gene	J gene	D gene	CDR3 protein	CDR3 DNA
-	TRBV6-5	TRBJ2-3	-	CASSPAGRTDTQYF	TGTGCCAGCAGCCCGGCAGGGCGCACAGATACGCAGTATTTT
once	TRBV19	TRBJ2-1	-	CASNAGPYNEQFF	TGTGCCAGTAATGCGGGCCCGTACAATGAGCAGTTCTTC
-	TRBV5-4	TRBJ2-7	-	CASSLGGGSSYEQYF	TGTGCCAGCAGCTTGGGCGGGGGCAGCTCCTACGAGCAGTACTTC
few	TRBV19	TRBJ1-2	-	CASSTPFTGGYTF	TGTGCCAGTAGTACCCCTTTCACGGGTGGCTACACCTTC
-	TRBV18	TRBJ2-7	TRBD1	CASSPGQVDGEQYF	TGTGCCAGCTCACCCGGACAGGTTGACGGCGAGCAGTACTTC
-	TRBV30	TRBJ2-2	TRBD1	CASGTVNTGELFF	TGTGCCTCCGGGACAGTGAACACCGGGGAGCTGTTTTTT
-	TRBV27	TRBJ1-2	-	CASSSPRTAYTF	TGTGCCAGCAGTTCCCCCCGGACGGCCTACACCTTC
-	TRBV18	TRBJ1-1	-	CASSPAGDLTGNTEAFF	TGTGCCAGCTCACCTGCAGGGGATTTGACGGGGAACACTGAAGCTTTCTTT
once	TRBV30	TRBJ2-7	-	CAWSPGSPYEQYF	TGTGCCTGGAGTCCCGGGAGCCCCTACGAGCAGTACTTC
-	TRBV10-3	TRBJ2-7	TRBD1	CASGQGADEQYF	TGTGCCAGCGGACAGGGGGCTGACGAGCAGTACTTC
-	TRBV28	TRBJ2-7	-	CASSLNTYEQYF	TGTGCCAGCAGTTTGAACACCTACGAGCAGTACTTC
few	TRBV7-9	TRBJ1-2	TRBD1	CASSQDRLYGYTF	TGTGCCAGCAGCCAGGACAGGCTCTATGGCTACACCTTC
-	TRBV11-2	TRBJ1-1	-	CASSFLGRKNTEAFF	TGTGCCAGCAGCTTTCTAGGACGAAAGAACACTGAAGCTTTCTTT
-	TRBV18	TRBJ1-5	-	CASSKQGYQPQHF	TGTGCCAGCTCAAAACAGGGATATCAGCCCCAGCATTTT
-	TRBV6-1	TRBJ2-7	-	CASRDRRYFQSGDF	TGTGCCTCCCGGGACAGGCGCTATTTCCAGAGCGGGGACTTC
-	TRBV5-1	TRBJ2-1	TRBD2	CASSWTSGSSYNEQFF	TGCGCCAGCAGTTGGACTAGCGGAAGCTCCTACAATGAGCAGTTCTTC
-	TRBV28	TRBJ2-2	-	CAVRDGTNTGELFF	TGTGCCGTCCGGGACGGAACGAACACCGGGGAGCTGTTTTTT
-	TRBV19	TRBJ1-4	TRBD1	CASSSGQGVATNEKLFF	TGTGCCAGTAGTTCGGGACAGGGGGTGGCAACTAATGAAAAACTGTTTTTT
-	TRBV25-1	TRBJ2-7	-	CASSENDGGYEQYF	TGTGCCAGCAGTGAAAATGACGGTGGTTACGAGCAGTACTTC
-	TRBV29-1	TRBJ1-1	-	CSVAQAPLGAEAFF	TGCAGCGTTGCCCAGGCCCCCCTGGGGGCTGAAGCTTTCTTT
-	TRBV5-4	TRBJ1-1	-	CASTFRLNTEAFF	TGTGCCAGCACCTTCAGGTTGAACACTGAAGCTTTCTTT
-	TRBV14	TRBJ2-3	TRBD2	CASSQDPRLAGVDTQYF	TGTGCCAGCAGCCAAGATCCCAGACTAGCGGGAGTAGATACGCAGTATTTT
-	TRBV28	TRBJ2-2	-	CASRSFRTTGWTGELFF	TGTGCCAGCAGGTCCTTTAGGACGACGGGCTGGACCGGGGAGCTGTTTTTT
few	TRBV9	TRBJ1-2	-	CASSAIPPKEGLNYGYTF	TGTGCCAGCAGCGCAATTCCCCCGAAGGAGGGACTAAACTATGGCTACACCTTC
-	TRBV5-5	TRBJ2-5	-	CASSPWTEETQYF	TGTGCCAGCAGCCCGTGGACAGAAGAGACCCAGTACTTC
-	TRBV27	TRBJ2-7	TRBD2	CASNLAGVPYEQYF	TGTGCCAGCAATTTAGCGGGAGTACCCTACGAGCAGTACTTC
-	TRBV6-1	TRBJ2-7	TRBD1	CASSEMGQTYEQYF	TGTGCCAGCAGTGAAATGGGACAGACCTACGAGCAGTACTTC
-	TRBV6-5	TRBJ1-1	TRBD1	CASSPTGRNTEAFF	TGTGCCAGCAGCCCGACAGGGCGAAACACTGAAGCTTTCTTT
-	TRBV28	TRBJ2-7	-	CASSLFGDAYEQYF	TGTGCCAGCAGTTTATTCGGCGACGCCTACGAGCAGTACTTC
few	TRBV19	TRBJ1-5	-	CASSIKGGPQPQHF	TGTGCCAGTAGTATTAAGGGGGGACCTCAGCCCCAGCATTTT
-	TRBV27	TRBJ2-1	-	CASSPGIEQFF	TGTGCCAGCAGTCCAGGGATTGAGCAGTTCTTC
-	TRBV7-6	TRBJ2-3	TRBD2	CASSLGVAGGFTDTQYF	TGTGCCAGCAGCTTAGGGGTAGCGGGAGGTTTCACAGATACGCAGTATTTT
-	TRBV5-6	TRBJ2-1	-	CASTLHGAIKQFF	TGTGCCAGCACCCTACACGGGGCCATCAAGCAGTTCTTC
-	TRBV4-1	TRBJ2-2	-	CASSQDTNRANTGELFF	TGCGCCAGCAGCCAAGATACGAACAGGGCGAACACCGGGGAGCTGTTTTTT
once	TRBV20-1	TRBJ2-1	-	CSGGLYNEQFF	TGCAGTGGCGGTCTATACAATGAGCAGTTCTTC
-	TRBV11-1	TRBJ2-7	-	CASSPYRAEGYEQYF	TGTGCCAGCAGCCCTTACAGGGCCGAGGGCTACGAGCAGTACTTC
-	TRBV5-1	TRBJ2-7	-	CASSLERLIGEQYF	TGCGCCAGCAGCTTAGAGCGTCTCATTGGCGAGCAGTACTTC
-	TRBV10-3	TRBJ2-1	-	CAISETENEQFF	TGTGCCATCAGTGAAACTGAGAATGAGCAGTTCTTC
-	TRBV11-2	TRBJ1-3	-	CASSRSYSGNTIYF	TGTGCCAGCAGCCGGAGTTACTCTGGAAACACCATATATTTT
-	TRBV9	TRBJ2-5	-	CASSVGQTGSRRETQYF	TGTGCCAGCAGCGTAGGACAAACCGGGTCTCGGAGAGAGACCCAGTACTTC
-	TRBV4-1	TRBJ2-3	-	CASSQSKAGLSTDTQYF	TGCGCCAGCAGCCAATCAAAGGCGGGTCTAAGCACAGATACGCAGTATTTT
-	TRBV10-2	TRBJ1-2	-	CASRWSTPRSGYTF	TGCGCCAGCAGGTGGTCTACCCCTAGATCAGGCTACACCTTC
-	TRBV15	TRBJ2-1	-	CATSRDMRDSYNEQFF	TGTGCCACCAGCAGAGACATGCGGGACTCCTACAATGAGCAGTTCTTC
-	TRBV27	TRBJ2-7	TRBD2	CASFGLAGGHSYEQYF	TGTGCCAGCTTCGGACTAGCGGGAGGGCACTCCTACGAGCAGTACTTC
-	TRBV5-1	TRBJ2-5	-	CASSLSFQETQYF	TGCGCCAGCAGCTTGTCCTTCCAAGAGACCCAGTACTTC
-	TRBV18	TRBJ2-3	-	CASSPLGTSTDTQYF	TGTGCCAGCTCACCACTTGGAACTAGCACAGATACGCAGTATTTT
few	TRBV7-2	TRBJ1-2	-	CASSLELRGRNYGYTF	TGTGCCAGCAGCTTAGAATTGAGAGGGCGCAACTATGGCTACACCTTC
-	TRBV11-3	TRBJ2-1	-	CASSLIPGGEQFF	TGTGCCAGCAGCTTAATCCCAGGAGGGGAGCAGTTCTTC
-	TRBV7-2	TRBJ1-2	TRBD1	CASSLLPRGRGGYTF	TGTGCCAGCAGCCTCCTCCCTAGGGGGCGCGGTGGCTACACCTTC
-	TRBV5-4	TRBJ1-2	-	CASSWFGGTFNYGYTF	TGTGCCAGCAGCTGGTTCGGGGGCACCTTTAACTATGGCTACACCTTC
-	TRBV27	TRBJ1-1	-	CASRPGRMNTEAFF	TGTGCCAGCAGGCCCGGACGGATGAACACTGAAGCTTTCTTT
-	TRBV7-9	TRBJ2-1	-	CASSLSRTFYGDNEQFF	TGTGCCAGCAGCCTGAGTCGGACCTTCTATGGAGACAATGAGCAGTTCTTC
-	TRBV6-5	TRBJ1-1	-	CASSKRTVNTEAFF	TGTGCCAGCAGCAAACGGACGGTGAACACTGAAGCTTTCTTT
-	TRBV5-8	TRBJ2-1	-	CASSPTVSSYNEQFF	TGTGCCAGCAGCCCGACAGTGAGCTCCTACAATGAGCAGTTCTTC
-	TRBV6-5	TRBJ1-1	-	CASSYQMNTEAFF	TGTGCCAGCAGTTACCAGATGAACACTGAAGCTTTCTTT
few	TRBV28	TRBJ1-4	-	CASSQQGNEKLFF	TGTGCCAGCAGTCAACAGGGTAATGAAAAACTGTTTTTT
-	TRBV6-1	TRBJ2-7	-	CASSELSDSYEQYF	TGTGCCAGCAGTGAATTATCGGATTCCTACGAGCAGTACTTC
few	TRBV6-5	TRBJ2-5	-	CASSFGVTQYF	TGTGCCAGCAGTTTCGGGGTGACCCAGTACTTC
-	TRBV28	TRBJ1-1	-	CASPDPRTADTEAFF	TGTGCCAGCCCCGACCCCAGGACGGCTGACACTGAAGCTTTCTTT
-	TRBV5-6	TRBJ1-2	-	CASSVGYGYTF	TGTGCCAGCAGCGTGGGGTATGGCTACACCTTC